This TCR beta chain was profiled in a study of beta chain features in type 1 diabetes. Remarks on this clone: No antigen is known for it.

Germline V gene sequence: CDR1 SEHNR, CDR2 FQNEAQ (reference sequence). The ends lost 5 bases at V and 2 bases at J; junction bases unmatched: 6. The CDR3 sequence is 15 residues long. Study-wide points: Type 1 diabetes patients showed a moderate but significant shortening of TCRB CDR3s in all four CD4+ subsets.

As every portion of the isolated RNA was reverse transcribed, the sequencing read expressed TCRB transcripts. Sequencing used immunoSEQ multiplex PCR; TCRdb keeps in-frame clones, though not all of them. The repertoire has 55,000 to 85,000 clones, around 49% of them found once; the top ten carry 0.65% to 0.85%. The receptor's source is a man in his thirties or forties with type 1 diabetes. V and J are TRBV7-9 and TRBJ2-1; 7 nucleotides agree with TRBD1. The sequenced material came from central memory CD4+ T cells from blood. The CDR3: CASSRTGTAYNEQFF. The CDR3 DNA reads as TGTGCCAGCAGCCGTACCGGGACAGCCTACAATGAGCAGTTCTTC.